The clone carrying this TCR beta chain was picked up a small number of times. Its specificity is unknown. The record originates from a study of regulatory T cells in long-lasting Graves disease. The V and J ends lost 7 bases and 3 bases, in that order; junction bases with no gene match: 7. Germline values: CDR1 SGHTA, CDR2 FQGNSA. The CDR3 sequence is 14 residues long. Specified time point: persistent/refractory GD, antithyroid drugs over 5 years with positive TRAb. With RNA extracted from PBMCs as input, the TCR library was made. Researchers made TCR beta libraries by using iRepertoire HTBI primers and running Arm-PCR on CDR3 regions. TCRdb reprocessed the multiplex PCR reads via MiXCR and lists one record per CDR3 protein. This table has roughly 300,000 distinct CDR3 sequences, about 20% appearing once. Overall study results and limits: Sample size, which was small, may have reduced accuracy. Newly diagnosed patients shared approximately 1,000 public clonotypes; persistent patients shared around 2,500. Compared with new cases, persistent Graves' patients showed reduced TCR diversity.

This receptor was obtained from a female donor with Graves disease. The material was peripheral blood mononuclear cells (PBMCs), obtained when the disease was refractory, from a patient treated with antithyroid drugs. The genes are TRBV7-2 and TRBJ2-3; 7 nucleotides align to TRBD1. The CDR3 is CASNQDRSTDTQYF. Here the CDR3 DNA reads TGTGCCAGCAACCAGGACAGGTCAACAGATACGCAGTATTTT.